The 23 T cell receptor beta chains below all came from one sample that was sequenced in a study of beta chain features in type 1 diabetes. Regarding the study as a whole: All four CD4+ subsets from Type 1 diabetes patients carried moderately but significantly shorter TCRB CDR3s.

Which antigens these TCRs recognize remains unknown. Expressed TCRB transcripts were sequenced after all isolated RNA was converted to cDNA. TCRdb's table, derived via immunoSEQ multiplex PCR, lists solely in-frame clones and lacks some. Of more than 550,000 clones detected, over 12% appear once; the ten largest clones hold 0.04%. The sequenced material came from naive CD4+ T cells from blood. The receptors were gathered from a man younger than 30 with type 1 diabetes.

This clone was seen a few times. The chain joins TRBV23-1 to TRBJ2-7; D not certain. TRBV23-1 is an ORF for which the function is uncertain. The CDR3 consists of 15 residues. Trimming took off 0 bases at V and 0 bases at J, with 9 bases between the two ends. The CDR3 nucleotides read TGCGCCAGCAGTCAATCGTGGCGGAACTCCTACGAGCAGTACTTC. Amino acid sequence: CASSQSWRNSYEQYF.

The chain couples TRBV4-3 to TRBJ2-7; D is perhaps TRBD2 (6 bases). The CDR3 sequence is 14 residues long. Trimming cost V 0 bases and J 2 bases, with 8 bases left between them. The V gene's germline CDR1 is LGHNA and CDR2 YSLEER. The CDR3 DNA reads TGCGCCAGCAGCCAAGAACCGGGGGCCTACGAGCAGTACTTC. It translates to CASSQEPGAYEQYF.

The sample holds a few counts of this clone. The same CDR3 arises from other DNA sequences in this sample as well. V usage is TRBV28 and J usage is TRBJ2-7; TRBD1 aligns across 8 bases. Losses at the gene ends were 4 bases for V and 4 bases for J; bases not matched to a gene: 6. The CDR3 is 14 residues long. CDR1 and CDR2 (germline): MDHEN, SYDVKM. CDR3 sequence reads: CASSSWTGTYEQYF. For the CDR3, the DNA is TGTGCCAGCAGTTCATGGACAGGGACTTACGAGCAGTACTTC.

This clone has only a few counts. The chain joins TRBV11-2 to TRBJ2-1, with D unclear. This CDR3 comprises 14 residues. From germline, CDR1 is SGHAT and CDR2 FQNNGV. V was shortened by 1 base and J by 8 bases, with 12 bases between the two germline ends. The CDR3 spells CASSLGALLDEQFF. The CDR3 coding sequence is TGTGCCAGCAGCTTAGGCGCCTTGCTGGATGAGCAGTTCTTC.

The chain is built from TRBV7-2 and TRBJ2-7; tentatively, D is TRBD1 (5 bases). This CDR3 has 13 amino acids. Germline CDR1 and CDR2: SGHTA and FQGNSA. V gave up 1 base and J gave up 6 bases, with 10 bases separating them. The CDR3 is CASSLDRPGEQYF. CDR3 bases: TGTGCCAGCAGCTTAGACAGGCCCGGCGAGCAGTACTTC.

This clone was observed a few times. The DNA of the CDR3 is TGTGCCAGCAGCCGCAACAATGAGCAGTTCTTC. It specifies CASSRNNEQFF. V is TRBV6-1 and J is TRBJ2-1; D gene unclear. The germline gives CDR1 MNHNS, CDR2 SASEGT. Trimming left V 6 bases short and J 5 bases short, with 5 bases between. The CDR3 consists of 11 residues.

This rearrangement joins TRBV7-2 to TRBJ1-2, with D possibly being TRBD1 (6 bases). The V gene's germline CDR1 is SGHTA and CDR2 FQGNSA. V lost 5 bases and J lost 2, with 12 bases in between. The CDR3 is 14 amino acids. CDR3 protein: CASSDRTVNYGYTF. The CDR3 DNA sequence: TGTGCCAGCAGCGACCGGACAGTGAACTATGGCTACACCTTC.

The chain links TRBV11-2 to TRBJ2-1; TRBD2 matches at 8 bases. Germline V gene lookup returns CDR1 SGHAT and CDR2 FQNNGV. The trim removed 7 bases at V and 6 bases at J, leaving 5 bases unmatched. The CDR3 spans 13 residues. The DNA for the CDR3 is TGTGCCAGCACCGCGGGGGGAGGCAATGAGCAGTTCTTC. Protein sequence: CASTAGGGNEQFF.

CDR3 DNA: TGCAGCGTTCATGGGGGCAGGTCAGATACGCAGTATTTT. Translated, it gives CSVHGGRSDTQYF. The chain employs TRBV29-1 and TRBJ2-3, with D possibly being TRBD1 (6 bases). The CDR3 spans 13 residues. With 5 bases removed from V and 4 bases from J, the gap between germline ends came to 13 bases. CDR1 is SQVTM and CDR2 is ANQGSEA in the germline V gene.

The chain couples TRBV10-3 to TRBJ2-2; the D gene is possibly TRBD2 (6 bases). Germline V gene data show CDR1 as ENHRY and CDR2 as SYGVKD. V lost 2 bases and J lost 6, with 13 bases in between. The CDR3 runs to 15 residues. CDR3 protein: CAISEITRDSGELFF. The CDR3 coding sequence is TGTGCCATCAGTGAGATTACTCGGGACTCCGGGGAGCTGTTTTTT.

This clone occurred a few times. V gene TRBV15 combines with J gene TRBJ1-1; maybe TRBD1 (6 bases). The ends were cut back, 3 bases at V and 0 bases at J, with 14 bases in the middle. Germline lookup yields CDR1 LNHNV and CDR2 YYDKDF (reference sequence). This CDR3 contains 16 residues. For the CDR3, the DNA is TGTGCCACCAGCAGCCTTCAGGGGAGGGTGAACACTGAAGCTTTCTTT. Protein sequence: CATSSLQGRVNTEAFF.

This clone was counted between two and nine times. This chain uses TRBV10-3 with TRBJ2-3, with TRBD2 identical over 11 bases. V shed 3 bases, J shed 2 bases, and the junction held 4 bases outside the gene matches. Per the germline V gene, CDR1 is ENHRY and CDR2 is SYGVKD. The CDR3 extends over 16 amino acids. The CDR3 reads CAISDILAGDTDTQYF. The CDR3 DNA reads TGTGCCATCAGTGACATACTAGCGGGGGACACAGATACGCAGTATTTT.

This clone was seen only a few times. The V and J genes are TRBV7-2 and TRBJ2-5; D gene unclear. Germline loops: CDR1 SGHTA, CDR2 FQGNSA. V was pared by 3 bases and J by 2 bases, with 7 bases between. The CDR3 runs to 13 residues. The CDR3 region has the DNA TGTGCCAGCAGCTTTACACCTCAAGAGACCCAGTACTTC. Translated, it gives CASSFTPQETQYF.

This clone was seen more than once but under ten times. For the CDR3, the DNA is TGCAGCGTTTTAGGACAGGAGAACACTGAAGCTTTCTTT. Translation: CSVLGQENTEAFF. This chain uses TRBV29-1 with TRBJ1-1, with 7 bases identical to TRBD1. The junction had 4 bases not matched to a gene; V was cut back by 5 bases and J by 1 base. CDR1 and CDR2 from the germline V gene are SQVTM and ANQGSEA. The CDR3 extends over 13 amino acids.

This clone was counted only a few times. The chain carries TRBV18 and TRBJ1-2, with D hard to call. V lost 0 bases and J 2 bases, leaving 4 bases between the germline ends. The CDR3 runs to 13 residues. CDR1 and CDR2 (germline): KGHSH, LQKENI. CDR3 loop: CASSPPINYGYTF. In nucleotides, the CDR3 is TGTGCCAGCTCACCACCGATAAACTATGGCTACACCTTC. The full variable domain, in which reference TRBV18 and TRBJ1-2 provide the parts outside the CDR3, is NAGVMQNPRHLVRRRGQEARLRCSPMKGHSHVYWYRQLPEEGLKFMVYLQKENIIDESGMPKERFSAEFPKEGPSILRIQQVVRGDSAAYFCASSPPINYGYTFGSGTRLTVV.

A few counts support this clone. V is TRBV5-1 and J is TRBJ2-7; TRBD2 matches at 11 bases. With 1 base clipped from V and 4 bases from J, the junction kept 4 bases outside the gene matches. The CDR3 is 15 amino acids. Germline V gives CDR1 SGHRS, CDR2 YFSETQ. CDR3 sequence (DNA): TGCGCCAGCAGCTTGACTAGCGGGAGAACATACGAGCAGTACTTC. Amino acids: CASSLTSGRTYEQYF.

The DNA of the CDR3 is TGTGCCAGCAGCTTCCAAAACACCGGGGAGCTGTTTTTT. Amino acid sequence: CASSFQNTGELFF. V gene TRBV5-4 combines with J gene TRBJ2-2; D gene unclear. Germline V CDR1 and CDR2: SGHNT, YYREEE (reference sequence). With 2 bases removed from V and 2 bases from J, the gap between germline ends came to 4 bases. The CDR3 covers 13 residues.

The rearrangement joins TRBV30 to TRBJ1-2, with a tentative D call TRBD1 (6 bases). CDR1 and CDR2 (germline): GTSNPN, SVGIG (reference sequence). The CDR3 totals 12 residues. Trimming removed 0 bases from V and 8 bases from J, with 10 bases in between. DNA for the CDR3: TGTGCCTGGAGTGTGGGGGGCTCAGGCTACACCTTC. Translating it yields CAWSVGGSGYTF.

This clone was seen a few times. The chain links TRBV28 to TRBJ2-7; 7 bases are shared with TRBD2. V gave up 3 bases and J gave up 6 bases; unmatched junction bases: 5. CDR3 length equals 13 residues. Germline CDR1 reads MDHEN; CDR2 reads SYDVKM. The CDR3, as DNA: TGTGCCAGCAGTTTTGGGGGAGGGCCCGAGCAGTACTTC. Protein product: CASSFGGGPEQYF.

In its sample, this clone was seen a few times. The J gene is TRBJ2-2, the V gene TRBV30, with D possibly TRBD1 on 5 matching bases. Germline V gene data show CDR1 as GTSNPN and CDR2 as SVGIG (reference sequence). The CDR3 extends over 15 amino acids. V lost 3 bases to trimming and J lost 1 base, with 12 bases between them. CDR3 protein: CAWSQGRVNTGELFF. The DNA of the CDR3 is TGTGCCTGGAGCCAGGGTAGGGTGAACACCGGGGAGCTGTTTTTT.

The chain is built from TRBV30 and TRBJ1-6; D gene ambiguous. Trimming took off 2 bases at V and 8 bases at J, with 4 bases between the two ends. The CDR3 runs 11 residues. The germline CDR1 and CDR2 sequences are GTSNPN and SVGIG (reference sequence). The CDR3 region is CAWSNYSPLHF. DNA for the CDR3: TGTGCCTGGAGTAATTATTCACCCCTCCACTTT.

This rearrangement joins TRBV25-1 to TRBJ2-2; D gene uncertain. The CDR3 contains 13 residues. In germline, CDR1 is MGHDK, CDR2 SYGVNS. V shed 6 bases and J shed 6 bases, with 11 bases lying between them. The DNA of the CDR3 is TGTGCCAGCAGCCAAGGCGTGCCCGGGGAGCTGTTTTTT. It encodes CASSQGVPGELFF.

CDR3 sequence: CASSLGSGFQNEQFF. CDR3 DNA: TGCGCCAGCAGCTTGGGTTCGGGATTTCAAAATGAGCAGTTCTTC. This rearrangement joins TRBV5-1 to TRBJ2-1, with a weak D call TRBD2 (5 bases). CDR1 SGHRS and CDR2 YFSETQ come from the germline V gene. Between the trimmed V and J ends, which lost 0 bases and 7 bases, there was a span of 14 bases. The CDR3 consists of 15 residues.